Shown below are 10 T cell receptor beta chains from a single sample sequenced in a study of beta chain features in type 1 diabetes (dated by TCRdb to the late 2010s). The method behind the library was the immunoSEQ multiplex PCR assay. The entire isolated RNA was reverse transcribed using the High Capacity cDNA Reverse Transcription Kit, and thus expressed TCRB transcripts were sequenced. The table was pulled from immuneACCESS by TCRdb, which kept in-frame rearrangements only. Such tables lose some clones; where checked, under half of the loss comes from unresolved V genes, and the rest has no known cause. Counted in this sample were approximately 300,000 clones; 11% of them appeared once. The ten most abundant clones make up approximately 0.016% of the sample. The sequencing input was naive CD4+ T cells from blood. The meaning of the sample's cell subset or site label: true naive CD4+ T cells. Receptor source: a woman younger than 45 in good health.

This clone was observed a handful of times. The chain couples TRBV7-9 to TRBJ1-1; no reliable D call. This CDR3 is built from 13 residues. The V end lost 2 bases, the J end lost 7 bases, and 11 bases lay between the germline ends. In germline, CDR1 is SEHNR, CDR2 FQNEAQ (reference sequence). The chain's CDR3 is CASSLMEPGEAFF. The CDR3 DNA is TGTGCCAGCAGCTTAATGGAGCCCGGTGAAGCTTTCTTT.

The chain combines TRBV5-1 with TRBJ2-3; 11 nucleotides agree with TRBD1. The CDR3 is 14 residues long. With 3 bases clipped from V and 5 bases from J, the junction kept 2 bases outside the gene matches. Germline assignment: CDR1 SGHRS and CDR2 YFSETQ. The CDR3 DNA reads as TGCGCCAGCAGCTCAGGGACAGGGGGAGATACGCAGTATTTT. Its translation is CASSSGTGGDTQYF.

This chain connects TRBV27 to TRBJ2-1; 13 bases map to TRBD2. This CDR3 has 16 residues. Trimming took 8 bases from V and 4 from J; bases not matched to a gene: 8. Germline CDR1 and CDR2: MNHEY and SMNVEV (reference sequence). The CDR3 reads CASHQPGLAGYNEQFF. The CDR3 DNA follows: TGTGCCAGCCACCAGCCGGGACTAGCGGGATACAATGAGCAGTTCTTC.

The rearrangement uses TRBV27 and TRBJ1-1; 8 bases match TRBD1. There are 17 residues in the CDR3. With V trimmed by 4 bases and J by 0 bases, 10 bases remained unmatched. Germline CDR1 reads MNHEY; CDR2 reads SMNVEV (reference sequence). The CDR3 nucleotides read TGTGCCAGCAGTTCCAGGACAGGGTGGTCACTGAACACTGAAGCTTTCTTT. This translates into CASSSRTGWSLNTEAFF.

The rearrangement links TRBV23-1 to TRBJ2-5, with TRBD2 matching over 7 bases. TRBV23-1 is classed as an ORF, of uncertain function. The V gene end was trimmed by 3 bases and the J gene end by 2 bases; junction bases not matched to a gene: 3. The CDR3 consists of 14 residues. The CDR3 coding sequence is TGCGCCAGCAGTCAGGTTAGCGGGCAAGAGACCCAGTACTTC. Translated: CASSQVSGQETQYF.

The gene calls are TRBV10-3 and TRBJ1-2; TRBD1 matches at 9 bases. From germline, CDR1 is ENHRY and CDR2 SYGVKD. The CDR3 runs to 16 residues. The V segment lost 4 bases and the J segment 7 bases; nucleotides outside the gene matches: 13. The CDR3 DNA follows: TGTGCCATCAGTGGACAAACAGGGGGCGAGGTTGGTGGCTACACCTTC. Its translation: CAISGQTGGEVGGYTF.

This clone has just a few counts. The V call is TRBV10-3, the J call TRBJ1-5; TRBD1 aligns across 9 bases. The CDR3 is made up of 14 amino acids. V shed 5 bases, J shed 2 bases, and the junction held 1 base outside the gene matches. The germline V gene encodes CDR1 ENHRY and CDR2 SYGVKD. The CDR3 DNA reads as TGTGCCATCAGTAGACAGGGGGGCAATCAGCCCCAGCATTTT. Encoded protein: CAISRQGGNQPQHF.

The genes are TRBV30 and TRBJ2-1; TRBD2 agrees at 8 bases. The CDR3 totals 15 residues. Germline V gene lookup returns CDR1 GTSNPN and CDR2 SVGIG (reference sequence). Trimming removed 1 base from V and 1 base from J; junction bases left unmatched: 3. CDR3 sequence (DNA): TGTGCCTGGAGTGGACTAGCGTTGTCCTACAATGAGCAGTTCTTC. Its translation is CAWSGLALSYNEQFF. Together with reference TRBV30 and TRBJ2-1, the CDR3 gives the full variable domain: SQTIHQWPATLVQPVGSPLSLECTVEGTSNPNLYWYRQAAGRGLQLLFYSVGIGQISSEVPQNLSASRPQDRQFILSSKKLLLSDSGFYLCAWSGLALSYNEQFFGPGTRLTVL.

This clone was found a few times. This chain uses TRBV15 with TRBJ2-7, with TRBD2 as a possible D gene (5 bases). The CDR3 has 16 amino acids. V was shortened by 1 base and J by 4 bases, with 17 bases between the two germline ends. Germline CDR1 and CDR2: LNHNV and YYDKDF (reference sequence). The CDR3 reads CATSRVPGSGSYEQYF. The CDR3 DNA sequence: TGTGCCACCAGCAGAGTGCCGGGGTCCGGTTCGTACGAGCAGTACTTC.

This clone was found a few times. The rearrangement joins TRBV29-1 to TRBJ1-3; unclear D gene. The germline gives CDR1 SQVTM, CDR2 ANQGSEA. The CDR3 is 13 amino acids. V gave up 6 bases and J gave up 1 base, with 10 bases separating them. CDR3 coding DNA: TGCAGCGTCGAGCGGGTTTCTGGAAACACCATATATTTT. Translated, it gives CSVERVSGNTIYF.